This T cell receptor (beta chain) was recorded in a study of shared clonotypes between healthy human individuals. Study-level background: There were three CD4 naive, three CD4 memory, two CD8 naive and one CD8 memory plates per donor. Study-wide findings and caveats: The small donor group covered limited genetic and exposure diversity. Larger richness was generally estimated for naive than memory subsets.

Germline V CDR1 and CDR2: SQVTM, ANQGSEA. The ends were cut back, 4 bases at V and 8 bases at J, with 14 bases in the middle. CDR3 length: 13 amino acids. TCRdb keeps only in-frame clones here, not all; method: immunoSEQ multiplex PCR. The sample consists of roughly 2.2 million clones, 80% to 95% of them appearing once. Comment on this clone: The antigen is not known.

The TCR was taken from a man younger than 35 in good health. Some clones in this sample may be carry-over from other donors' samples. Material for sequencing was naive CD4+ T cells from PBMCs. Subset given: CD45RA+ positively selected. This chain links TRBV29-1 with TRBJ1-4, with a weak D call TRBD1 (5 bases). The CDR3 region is CSVGSQGGEKLFF. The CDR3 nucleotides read TGCAGCGTTGGGTCCCAGGGTGGGGAAAAACTGTTTTTT.